A single sample gave rise to the 19 T cell receptor beta chains below, sequenced in a study of cytomegalovirus exposure and HLA in healthy donors. Repertoires were generated with immunoSEQ multiplex PCR, while TCRdb's copy carries only in-frame clones and drops some. The sample carries about 130,000 clones, approximately 89% recorded once. Sequencing input: PBMCs. These receptors all stem from a woman aged 18-35 years in good health and CMV-seronegative.

This CDR3 reads CASSMRTGETEAFF. The CDR3 coding sequence is TGTGCCAGTAGTATGCGGACAGGGGAGACTGAAGCTTTCTTT. J is TRBJ1-1 and V is TRBV19; 9 nucleotides align to TRBD1. Germline CDR1 is LNHDA and CDR2 is SQIVND (reference sequence). The CDR3 runs to 14 residues. The V segment lost 3 bases and the J segment 5 bases; nucleotides outside the gene matches: 4.

V gene TRBV6-5 combines with J gene TRBJ2-1, with TRBD2 matching over 8 bases. Germline values: CDR1 MNHEY, CDR2 SVGAGI. J was trimmed by 9 bases and V by 8 bases; bases with no gene match: 12. The CDR3 spans 14 residues. This chain's CDR3 is CASGSGGLVTEQFF. CDR3 bases: TGTGCCAGCGGGTCCGGGGGACTAGTCACTGAGCAGTTCTTC.

The rearrangement joins TRBV6-5 to TRBJ1-5; unclear D gene. Between the trimmed V and J ends, which lost 6 bases and 0 bases, there was a span of 12 bases. Germline V gene sequence: CDR1 MNHEY, CDR2 SVGAGI. CDR3 size: 15 residues. The CDR3 bases are TGTGCCAGCAGCTTGGACGGGAATAGCAATCAGCCCCAGCATTTT. Protein product: CASSLDGNSNQPQHF.

The chain uses TRBV7-9 and TRBJ1-6, with TRBD1 matching 8 bases. The germline V gene has CDR1 SEHNR and CDR2 FQNEAQ (reference sequence). The CDR3 covers 14 residues. The V and J ends lost 1 base and 7 bases, in that order; junction bases with no gene match: 0. The CDR3 loop reads CASSLDRGNSPLHF. The DNA for the CDR3 is TGTGCCAGCAGCTTAGACAGGGGGAATTCACCCCTCCACTTT.

The V call is TRBV21-1, the J call TRBJ1-5; the table's D call, TRBD1, was not checked against the DNA. TRBV21-1 is flagged as a pseudogene. There are 16 residues in the CDR3. As DNA, the CDR3 is TGTGCCAGCAGCAACTCAAGGGGGCGGAGCAATCAGCCCCAGCATTTT. It yields the protein CASSNSRGRSNQPQHF.

This chain links TRBV7-6 with TRBJ2-7; D perhaps matches TRBD1 (6 bases). CDR1 SGHVS and CDR2 FNYEAQ come from the germline V gene. Trimming removed 4 bases at V and 0 bases at J, with 19 bases between. This CDR3 region has 17 residues. The CDR3: CASSSKPQGWFSYEQYF. CDR3 DNA: TGTGCCAGCAGCTCAAAACCTCAGGGGTGGTTCTCCTACGAGCAGTACTTC.

The rearrangement uses TRBV25-1 and TRBJ1-5; TRBD1 might be the D (5 bases). The CDR3 has 13 amino acids. The V gene lost 2 bases and the J gene lost 9 bases, with 11 bases spanning the gap. Looked up from germline, CDR1 is MGHDK and CDR2 is SYGVNS. CDR3 DNA: TGTGCCAGCAGTGAACGGAATAGGGGGCCCCAGCATTTT. Amino acids: CASSERNRGPQHF.

The chain joins TRBV5-6 to TRBJ1-2; possibly TRBD1 for D (6 bases). CDR3 length: 16 residues. V was trimmed by 4 bases and J by 6 bases, leaving 22 bases between them. In germline, CDR1 is SGHDT, CDR2 YYEEEE. DNA of the CDR3: TGTGCCAGCAGCAGATACCGGGACATTCCAACGGATGGCTACACCTTC. It is translated as CASSRYRDIPTDGYTF.

The chain joins TRBV6-5 to TRBJ2-3; 7 nucleotides agree with TRBD2. Trimming cost V 6 bases and J 1 base; bases outside gene matches: 7. This CDR3 region has 15 residues. CDR1 is MNHEY, CDR2 SVGAGI, per germline. This CDR3 reads CASSQLAGGTDTQYF. The CDR3 region has the DNA TGTGCCAGCAGCCAGTTGGCGGGGGGCACAGATACGCAGTATTTT.

The J gene is TRBJ1-3, the V gene TRBV18; unclear D gene. Trimming left V 3 bases short and J 6 bases short, with 15 bases between. From germline, CDR1 is KGHSH and CDR2 LQKENI. This CDR3 has 15 residues. The CDR3 nucleotides read TGTGCCAGCTCACCCCTGGAGGTACAAACAAACACCATATATTTT. Translated, it gives CASSPLEVQTNTIYF.

This chain links TRBV7-9 with TRBJ1-2; 8 nucleotides line up with TRBD1. Germline-derived CDR1 and CDR2 are SEHNR and FQNEAQ (reference sequence). The CDR3 contains 12 residues. V was pared by 5 bases and J by 12 bases, with 8 bases of the junction left unmatched. The CDR3 coding sequence is TGTGCCAGCAGCCAAGGACAGGGCAAGAACACCTTC. Protein sequence: CASSQGQGKNTF.

The chain has TRBV9 and TRBJ1-2; the D gene is possibly TRBD1 (5 bases). The germline CDR1 and CDR2 sequences are SGDLS and YYNGEE. Trimming stripped 0 bases from V and 7 bases from J, with 13 bases between. The CDR3 covers 14 residues. The CDR3 reads CASSVVETVSGYTF. As DNA, the CDR3 is TGTGCCAGCAGCGTAGTTGAGACAGTCTCTGGCTACACCTTC.

The V call is TRBV18, the J call TRBJ1-2; 7 bases are shared with TRBD1. V shed 1 base, J shed 5 bases, and the junction held 4 bases outside the gene matches. There are 14 residues in the CDR3. CDR1 is KGHSH, CDR2 LQKENI, per germline. The CDR3 protein is CASSPLGTAYGYTF. The CDR3 DNA reads as TGTGCCAGCTCACCACTTGGGACAGCATATGGCTACACCTTC. The whole variable domain, filled in from reference TRBV18 and TRBJ1-2, reads NAGVMQNPRHLVRRRGQEARLRCSPMKGHSHVYWYRQLPEEGLKFMVYLQKENIIDESGMPKERFSAEFPKEGPSILRIQQVVRGDSAAYFCASSPLGTAYGYTFGSGTRLTVV.

The chain couples TRBV6-1 to TRBJ2-3; a possible D gene is TRBD1 (6 bases). Germline V lookup: CDR1 MNHNS, CDR2 SASEGT. V gave up 10 bases and J gave up 4 bases, with 15 bases separating them. The CDR3 is 13 residues long. The CDR3 DNA is TGTGCCATCCAAGGACAGTACTCAGATACGCAGTATTTT. As protein: CAIQGQYSDTQYF.

This chain joins TRBV4-1 and TRBJ2-7; maybe TRBD1 (6 bases). The CDR3 has 15 amino acids. Germline V gives CDR1 MGHRA, CDR2 YSYEKL. Trimming cost V 6 bases and J 2 bases, with 17 bases left between them. Here the CDR3 reads CASSYGTTKAYEQYF. In DNA form, the CDR3 reads TGCGCCAGCAGTTACGGGACAACTAAGGCCTACGAGCAGTACTTC.

The V gene is TRBV27, the J gene TRBJ2-1; maybe TRBD1 (5 bases). The ends were cut back, 6 bases at V and 7 bases at J, with 19 bases in the middle. The CDR3 has 15 amino acids. Germline lookup yields CDR1 MNHEY and CDR2 SMNVEV (reference sequence). CDR3 in amino acids: CASSPLRTQRNEQFF. The CDR3 DNA reads TGTGCCAGCAGCCCCCTCCGGACACAGAGGAATGAGCAGTTCTTC.

The gene calls are TRBV9 and TRBJ1-2; D not certain. Germline loops: CDR1 SGDLS, CDR2 YYNGEE. Trimming left V 0 bases short and J 3 bases short, with 9 bases between. CDR3 length equals 14 residues. The CDR3 spells CASSVASGDYGYTF. CDR3 in DNA: TGTGCCAGCAGCGTAGCTTCCGGTGACTATGGCTACACCTTC.

The chain joins TRBV4-1 to TRBJ1-1; D not certain. Germline V gene sequence: CDR1 MGHRA, CDR2 YSYEKL. Trimming pared 1 base from V and 5 bases from J, leaving 11 bases between. CDR3 length: 14 residues. The CDR3 spells CASSQAVSPTEAFF. The CDR3 nucleotides read TGCGCCAGCAGCCAAGCTGTATCTCCGACTGAAGCTTTCTTT.

CDR3 in amino acids: CASSLGTQGARKLFF. The DNA for the CDR3 is TGCGCCAGCAGCTTGGGTACACAGGGGGCGAGAAAACTGTTTTTT. This rearrangement joins TRBV5-1 to TRBJ1-4; TRBD1 agrees at 9 bases. This CDR3 is 15 amino acids long. Germline V CDR1 and CDR2: SGHRS, YFSETQ. V was clipped by 0 bases and J by 10 bases; unmatched bases: 7.